This TCR beta chain was recorded in a study of shared clonotypes between healthy human individuals. Across the study: Participating donors consisted of two women and a few men aged 18 to 49.

Trimming shortened V by 11 bases and J by 3 bases, and 23 bases separated the two germline ends. Germline assignment: CDR1 SGHAT and CDR2 FQNNGV. The CDR3 runs to 15 residues. The assay was carried out at the deep level. TCRdb's copy holds only in-frame clones and misses some; the assay was immunoSEQ multiplex PCR. This table holds 450,000 to 500,000 clones, less than 80% found once. This TCR was recovered from a woman in her thirties or forties in good health. Some clones in this sample may be carry-over from other donors' samples. The chain combines TRBV11-2 with TRBJ2-7; D might be TRBD1 (7 bases). Sequencing used PBMCs. For the CDR3, the DNA is TGTGCCGGATCCCTACGCGGGGACAGTGTCTACGAGCAGTACTTC. It translates to CAGSLRGDSVYEQYF.